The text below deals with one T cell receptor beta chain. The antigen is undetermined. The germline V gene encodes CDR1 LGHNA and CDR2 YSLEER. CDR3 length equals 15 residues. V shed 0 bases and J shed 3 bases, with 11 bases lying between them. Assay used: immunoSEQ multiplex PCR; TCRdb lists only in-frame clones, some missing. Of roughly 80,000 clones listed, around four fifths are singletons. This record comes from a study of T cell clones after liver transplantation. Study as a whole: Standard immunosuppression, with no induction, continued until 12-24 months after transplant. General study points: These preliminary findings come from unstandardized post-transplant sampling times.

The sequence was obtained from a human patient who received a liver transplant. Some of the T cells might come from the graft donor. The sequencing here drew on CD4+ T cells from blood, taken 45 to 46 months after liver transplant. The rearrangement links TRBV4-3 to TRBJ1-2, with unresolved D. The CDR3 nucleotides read TGCGCCAGCAGCCAAGATCTCCGGGGAGACTATGGCTACACCTTC. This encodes CASSQDLRGDYGYTF.